These 9 T cell receptor beta chains came from one sample sequenced in a study of shared clonotypes between healthy human individuals. Sequencing used immunoSEQ multiplex PCR; TCRdb keeps in-frame clones, though not all of them. The data hold 2 million to 2.5 million clones, with roughly 90% observed a single time. Sequencing used naive CD4+ T cells from PBMCs. Subset meaning: CD45RA+ positively selected. These TCRs come from a man aged 18 to 35 in good health. Some clones in this sample may be carry-over from other donors' samples.

The chain couples TRBV5-8 to TRBJ1-4; TRBD1 matches at 9 bases. CDR3 size: 14 residues. CDR1 and CDR2 from the germline V gene are SGHTS and YDEGEE. V was pared by 3 bases and J by 11 bases, with 8 bases of the junction left unmatched. CDR3 amino acids: CASSWGQGVGKLFF. CDR3 sequence (DNA): TGTGCCAGCAGCTGGGGACAGGGTGTGGGGAAACTGTTTTTT.

Details on this clone: Other DNA sequences from this sample encode an identical CDR3 as well. J is TRBJ2-6 and V is TRBV5-1; D remains ambiguous. There are 14 residues in the CDR3. Germline-derived CDR1 and CDR2 are SGHRS and YFSETQ. V lost 4 bases to trimming and J lost 2 bases, with 7 bases between them. CDR3: CASSLEPGANVLTF. Written as DNA, the CDR3 is TGCGCCAGCAGCCTCGAACCTGGGGCCAACGTCCTGACTTTC.

Concerning this clone itself: Other DNA sequences in the same sample also yield this CDR3. J is TRBJ2-5 and V is TRBV7-2, with D maybe TRBD1 (6 bases). CDR1 and CDR2 from the germline V gene are SGHTA and FQGNSA. V gave up 3 bases and J gave up 2 bases, with 10 bases separating them. The CDR3 spans 14 residues. Written as DNA, the CDR3 is TGTGCCAGCAGCTTTCAAAGGGGGCAAGAGACCCAGTACTTC. It translates to CASSFQRGQETQYF.

V usage is TRBV14 and J usage is TRBJ2-7, with D uncertain. Trimming took 2 bases from V and 6 from J, leaving 17 bases between them. The germline V gene has CDR1 SGHDN and CDR2 FVKESK. The CDR3 runs to 15 residues. The CDR3 region is CASSQFSRPPLEQYF. As DNA, the CDR3 is TGTGCCAGCAGCCAATTTAGTCGACCTCCCCTCGAGCAGTACTTC.

This sequence joins TRBV13 and TRBJ1-2; D possibly corresponds to TRBD1 (6 bases). The CDR3 loop spans 13 amino acids. V lost 6 bases and J 7 bases, leaving 15 bases between the germline ends. The germline gives CDR1 PRHDT, CDR2 FYEKMQ (reference sequence). CDR3 region: CASSQMGAGGYTF. The CDR3 coding sequence is TGTGCCAGCAGTCAGATGGGGGCTGGTGGCTACACCTTC.

This clone has only a few counts. The V gene is TRBV29-1, the J gene TRBJ1-1, with D hard to call. The ends were cut back, 6 bases at V and 4 bases at J, with 9 bases in the middle. CDR1 and CDR2 (germline): SQVTM, ANQGSEA. The CDR3 has 11 residues. CDR3 sequence (DNA): TGCAGCGTCCAAGTTGTCACTGAAGCTTTCTTT. This translates into CSVQVVTEAFF.

CDR3 residues: CAISEHGSNTEAFF. DNA of the CDR3: TGTGCCATCAGTGAGCATGGATCGAACACTGAAGCTTTCTTT. The V call is TRBV10-3, the J call TRBJ1-1; D unresolved. CDR3 size: 14 residues. From germline, CDR1 is ENHRY and CDR2 SYGVKD. V dropped 2 bases and J dropped 1 base, with 8 bases sitting between them.

In regard to this clone: Other nucleotide sequences from this sample produce the same CDR3. The CDR3 region is CASSLVAGVYNEQFF. The DNA of the CDR3 is TGTGCCAGCAGCTTAGTAGCGGGGGTTTACAATGAGCAGTTCTTC. V gene TRBV7-3 combines with J gene TRBJ2-1; 9 bases fit TRBD2. Germline V gene sequence: CDR1 SGHTA, CDR2 FQGTGA. This CDR3 spans 15 amino acids. With V trimmed by 2 bases and J by 4 bases, 3 bases remained unmatched.

Details on this clone: The same CDR3 is also encoded by other DNA sequences in this sample. This rearrangement joins TRBV18 to TRBJ1-2; 9 nucleotides align to TRBD1. In germline, CDR1 is KGHSH, CDR2 LQKENI. J lost 2 bases, V lost 3 bases, and 4 bases had no gene match. This CDR3 has 15 amino acids. The DNA of the CDR3 is TGTGCCAGCTCACCGGGGACAGGGCCCAACTATGGCTACACCTTC. Encoded protein: CASSPGTGPNYGYTF.